Included here is one TCR beta chain sequence, with context. As yet, its antigen is unknown. Within Nashville, Tennessee resided all donors, each a Caucasian adult. The data were obtained in a study of shared clonotypes between healthy human individuals. With 2 bases removed from V and 4 bases from J, the gap between germline ends came to 8 bases. In germline, CDR1 is MNHEY, CDR2 SVGAGI. This CDR3 is built from 14 residues. Some clones are missing from TCRdb's copy, which holds only in-frame ones; the method was immunoSEQ multiplex PCR. The sample lists 2 million to 2.5 million clones, 85% to 95% occurring once. Notes on the study in general: Larger richness was generally estimated for naive than memory subsets. Clonotype sharing across a few donors was observed for around 5.1% of naive CD4 clonotypes.

This chain links TRBV6-5 with TRBJ1-4, with D possibly TRBD1 on 6 matching bases. The sample consisted of naive CD4+ T cells from PBMCs. As for subset: CD45RA+ positively selected. This TCR was sampled from a man in his late teens or twenties in good health. Some clones in this sample may be carry-over from other donors' samples. The CDR3 DNA is TGTGCCAGCAGTTACCGGACAGATAATGAAAAACTGTTTTTT. Protein: CASSYRTDNEKLFF.